The T cell receptor beta chain described here comes from a study of blood T cells in healthy people across ages. Through a sample-barcoded 5' primer and a J-beta primer mix, a second PCR was run for about 6 to 11 cycles. MiXCR, applied by TCRdb to the 5' RACE reads, yields one record per CDR3 protein. Of 600,000 to 1,000,000 distinct CDR3 sequences listed, approximately 25% were seen once; the top ten hold more than 3%. This CDR3 comprises 17 residues. These data also formed part of another study, on T cells of mothers and their children.

Sequencing used blood. This sequence joins TRBV21-1 and TRBJ2-2. TRBV21-1 is a pseudogene. The sequence was obtained from a boy under 18 in good health. CDR3 protein: CASSKVRTAVNTGELFF. DNA of the CDR3: TGTGCCAGCAGCAAAGTTAGGACCGCGGTAAACACCGGGGAGCTGTTTTTT.